This is a list of T cell receptor beta chains from one sample in a study of response to subunit inactivated influenza vaccine. TCRdb processed the RT-PCR reads anew with MiXCR; each CDR3 protein has one entry. The data show under 200,000 distinct CDR3 sequences, around 11% seen once. The material sequenced was CD8+ T cells sorted from PBMCs, taken about 24 months after vaccination. All receptors come from a man aged 50 to 75 who received an inactivated influenza vaccine. The conserved cysteine and the conserved F or W are not part of the CDR3 here. Rows may omit the clone size; those that give it use once, few, many or a size class.

clone size: NA; V gene: TRBV12-3/TRBV12-4; J gene: TRBJ2-1; CDR3 protein: ASSPIASGGYNEQF
clone size: NA; V gene: TRBV15; J gene: TRBJ2-7; CDR3 protein: ATSRDGQGHEQY
clone size: NA; V gene: TRBV28; J gene: TRBJ2-3; CDR3 protein: ASSFPSGGGTDTQY
clone size: few; V gene: TRBV18; J gene: TRBJ2-3; CDR3 protein: ASSSGTGITDTQY
clone size: NA; V gene: TRBV29-1; J gene: TRBJ2-2; CDR3 protein: SGEKRDLPGELF
clone size: NA; V gene: TRBV5-1; J gene: TRBJ2-2; CDR3 protein: ASSLAGTSRDTGELF
clone size: many; V gene: TRBV4-3; J gene: TRBJ2-1; CDR3 protein: ASSQEGSGRILDNEQF
clone size: few; V gene: TRBV6-2/TRBV6-3; J gene: TRBJ2-5; CDR3 protein: ASSYYGTSEN
clone size: many; V gene: TRBV2; J gene: TRBJ2-7; CDR3 protein: ASKRSGTGLNEQY
clone size: NA; V gene: TRBV12-3/TRBV12-4; J gene: TRBJ1-2; CDR3 protein: ASQGGYGYT
clone size: NA; V gene: TRBV7-9; J gene: TRBJ1-1; CDR3 protein: ASSPGTGENTEAF
clone size: many; V gene: TRBV6-2/TRBV6-3; J gene: TRBJ2-7; CDR3 protein: ASSYTREEAYEQY
clone size: few; V gene: TRBV7-9; J gene: TRBJ2-7; CDR3 protein: ASSSGIYEQY
clone size: few; V gene: TRBV11-2; J gene: TRBJ1-2; CDR3 protein: ASSLDRAAYPGYGYT
clone size: many; V gene: TRBV18; J gene: TRBJ2-7; CDR3 protein: ASSPGQGPYEQY
clone size: many; V gene: TRBV5-1; J gene: TRBJ2-1; CDR3 protein: ASSHQPGLSAYNEQF
clone size: few; V gene: TRBV6-2/TRBV6-3; J gene: TRBJ1-2; CDR3 protein: ASSFSPGIRDYGYT
clone size: few; V gene: TRBV18; J gene: TRBJ2-3; CDR3 protein: ASSPGLYTSTDTQY
clone size: few; V gene: TRBV6-5; J gene: TRBJ2-2; CDR3 protein: ASRSNIEELF
clone size: NA; V gene: TRBV5-8; J gene: TRBJ1-6; CDR3 protein: ASSPGLSYNSPLH
clone size: NA; V gene: TRBV11-2; J gene: TRBJ2-7; CDR3 protein: ASSLELVGTSGRPYEQY
clone size: NA; V gene: TRBV29-1; J gene: TRBJ1-2; CDR3 protein: SVVRGLRGYT
clone size: few; V gene: TRBV12-3/TRBV12-4; J gene: TRBJ2-3; CDR3 protein: ASSPTSGGAWDTQY
clone size: once; V gene: TRBV27; J gene: TRBJ2-1; CDR3 protein: VSTRTSGSYNEQF
clone size: NA; V gene: TRBV20-1; J gene: TRBJ2-7; CDR3 protein: SAPRSSSYEQY
clone size: NA; V gene: TRBV12-3/TRBV12-4; J gene: TRBJ1-1; CDR3 protein: ASSPGQGAPNTEAF
clone size: NA; V gene: TRBV7-9; J gene: TRBJ1-4; CDR3 protein: ASSPYGGRKAEKLF
clone size: NA; V gene: TRBV10-1; J gene: TRBJ2-7; CDR3 protein: ASSARGPSYEQY
clone size: few; V gene: TRBV12-3/TRBV12-4; J gene: TRBJ1-2; CDR3 protein: ASSGQGPGYT
clone size: NA; V gene: TRBV6-5; J gene: TRBJ1-1; CDR3 protein: ASSYPGRAF
clone size: many; V gene: TRBV20-1; J gene: TRBJ2-7; CDR3 protein: SAKDYYEQY
clone size: few; V gene: TRBV12-3/TRBV12-4; J gene: TRBJ2-1; CDR3 protein: ASSSASGRWDEQF
clone size: few; V gene: TRBV5-6; J gene: TRBJ2-5; CDR3 protein: ASSFTTSVAQY
clone size: many; V gene: TRBV3-1; J gene: TRBJ2-3; CDR3 protein: ASSPRLAGITDTQY
clone size: many; V gene: TRBV12-3/TRBV12-4; J gene: TRBJ2-2; CDR3 protein: ASSPRQETGELF
clone size: few; V gene: TRBV6-1; J gene: TRBJ2-5; CDR3 protein: ASSLWREPQETQY
clone size: NA; V gene: TRBV7-9; J gene: TRBJ2-7; CDR3 protein: ASSPGGRGTYEQY
clone size: few; V gene: TRBV27; J gene: TRBJ2-7; CDR3 protein: ASSHRLGTEQY
clone size: NA; V gene: TRBV10-3; J gene: TRBJ2-5; CDR3 protein: ATKPLPGLAGGQETQY
clone size: NA; V gene: TRBV15; J gene: TRBJ1-1; CDR3 protein: ATSSRDSLNTEAF
clone size: many; V gene: TRBV29-1; J gene: TRBJ1-2; CDR3 protein: SVELGADYGYT
clone size: many; V gene: TRBV4-1; J gene: TRBJ2-2; CDR3 protein: ASSRWQERGAGELF
clone size: NA; V gene: TRBV4-1; J gene: TRBJ2-3; CDR3 protein: ASSQEWAGGTDTQY
clone size: once; V gene: TRBV5-1; J gene: TRBJ2-7; CDR3 protein: ASSLEEFDEQY
clone size: NA; V gene: TRBV2; J gene: TRBJ2-5; CDR3 protein: ASNRLQTQY
clone size: NA; V gene: TRBV4-3; J gene: TRBJ1-6; CDR3 protein: ASSQAQMGNSPLH
clone size: many; V gene: TRBV7-2; J gene: TRBJ2-5; CDR3 protein: ASSLALYRQETQY
clone size: NA; V gene: TRBV6-5; J gene: TRBJ2-7; CDR3 protein: ASSYSTGQSYEQY
clone size: many; V gene: TRBV24-1; J gene: TRBJ2-2; CDR3 protein: ATSEPTGENTGELF
clone size: many; V gene: TRBV7-9; J gene: TRBJ2-7; CDR3 protein: ASSSSSYEQY
clone size: few; V gene: TRBV4-1; J gene: TRBJ2-1; CDR3 protein: ASRKSLAEEQF
clone size: NA; V gene: TRBV2; J gene: TRBJ1-1; CDR3 protein: ASSHPNTNTEAF
clone size: many; V gene: TRBV12-3/TRBV12-4; J gene: TRBJ2-7; CDR3 protein: ASSSTSGGSYEQY
clone size: few; V gene: TRBV6-5; J gene: TRBJ1-1; CDR3 protein: ASSYSEGDRSEAF
clone size: NA; V gene: TRBV6-1; J gene: TRBJ1-5; CDR3 protein: ASRSGTGVYQPQH
clone size: few; V gene: TRBV20-1; J gene: TRBJ2-5; CDR3 protein: SARDTRGTYMETQY